These 7 T cell receptor beta chains were all obtained from the same sample, sequenced in a study of shared clonotypes between healthy human individuals. Produced via immunoSEQ multiplex PCR; TCRdb's table is partial and in-frame only. The sample carries about a million clones, 60% to 85% recorded once. The sequencing sample was made of memory CD4+ T cells from PBMCs. As for subset: CD45RA-negative fraction. All receptors derive from a man between 18 and 35 years old in good health. Some clones in this sample may be carry-over from other donors' samples.

This clone was counted ten times or more. The chain joins TRBV18 to TRBJ1-1; perhaps TRBD1 as D (5 bases). The CDR3 runs to 14 residues. The V end was cut by 2 bases, the J end by 2 bases, with 9 bases between. Germline V gene lookup returns CDR1 KGHSH and CDR2 LQKENI. CDR3 residues: CASSPVRDNTEAFF. The CDR3 nucleotides are TGTGCCAGCTCACCAGTCCGGGACAACACTGAAGCTTTCTTT.

This clone was observed a single time. The V call is TRBV7-2, the J call TRBJ2-7; 8 nucleotides agree with TRBD1. The CDR3 is 14 residues long. In germline, CDR1 is SGHTA, CDR2 FQGNSA. V trimming: 0 bases; J trimming: 4 bases; junction bases outside the gene matches: 2. CDR3 loop: CASSLATGEYEQYF. CDR3 nucleotides: TGTGCCAGCAGCTTAGCGACAGGGGAATACGAGCAGTACTTC.

The chain uses TRBV30 and TRBJ1-2, with 7 bases lining up with TRBD1. CDR3 length equals 14 residues. V lost 5 bases and J lost 4; bases outside the gene matches: 10. Germline V lookup: CDR1 GTSNPN, CDR2 SVGIG (reference sequence). The DNA of the CDR3 is TGTGCCTGGCGACAGGGTCCCAACCGCTATGGCTACACCTTC. Residues: CAWRQGPNRYGYTF.

The rearrangement links TRBV7-9 to TRBJ2-2, with D hard to call. V dropped 10 bases and J dropped 3 bases, with 9 bases sitting between them. The germline gives CDR1 SEHNR, CDR2 FQNEAQ (reference sequence). The CDR3 runs 12 residues. The CDR3 bases are TGTGCCACCGCCCCTGACACCGGGGAGCTGTTTTTT. As protein: CATAPDTGELFF. Variable domain in full (rest from reference TRBV7-9 and TRBJ2-2): DTGVSQNPRHKITKRGQNVTFRCDPISEHNRLYWYRQTLGQGPEFLTYFQNEAQLEKSRLLSDRFSAERPKGSFSTLEIQRTEQGDSAMYLCATAPDTGELFFGEGSRLTVL.

This clone has just one count. Being one base from a much bigger clone, this may be a read error. This chain links TRBV5-6 with TRBJ2-5; D tentatively reads TRBD1 or TRBD2 (7 bases each). From germline, CDR1 is SGHDT and CDR2 YYEEEE. V lost 4 bases and J 6 bases, leaving 13 bases between the germline ends. CDR3 length: 13 amino acids. The CDR3 region is CASSPQGGQTQYF. The CDR3 DNA follows: TGTGCCAGCAGCCCCCAGGGGGGGCAGACCCAGTACTTC.

The chain carries TRBV9 and TRBJ2-1; 7 bases agree with TRBD2. The CDR3 has 15 amino acids. The germline CDR1 and CDR2 sequences are SGDLS and YYNGEE. Germline trimming cut 4 bases from V and 6 bases from J; bases unmatched to any gene: 10. The CDR3 sequence: CASSTAGLEGNEQFF. CDR3 in DNA: TGTGCCAGCAGCACCGCCGGACTAGAAGGCAATGAGCAGTTCTTC. Complete variable domain (other parts from reference TRBV9 and TRBJ2-1): DSGVTQTPKHLITATGQRVTLRCSPRSGDLSVYWYQQSLDQGLQFLIQYYNGEERAKGNILERFSAQQFPDLHSELNLSSLELGDSALYFCASSTAGLEGNEQFFGPGTRLTVL.

The gene calls are TRBV7-6 and TRBJ1-3; unclear D gene. CDR1 is SGHVS and CDR2 is FNYEAQ in the germline V gene. V lost 5 bases and J lost 4, with 15 bases in between. This CDR3 has 15 amino acids. DNA for the CDR3: TGTGCCAGCAGCGCCCGGGCGGGGTCGGGAAACACCATATATTTT. Translated: CASSARAGSGNTIYF.